The TCR beta chain described here comes from a study of OX40 agonist ivuxolimab in advanced cancers. The table came from immunoSEQ multiplex PCR; TCRdb's copy has only in-frame clones and leaves some out. The sample consists of 55,000 to 75,000 clones, about 90% of them appearing once. Study outcomes and limitations: Compared with others, partial responders at 0.1-3.0 mg/kg displayed clonal expansion among the lowest.

Trimming at V came to 4 bases and at J to 0 bases, leaving 10 bases not matched to a gene. Germline V gene lookup returns CDR1 SGDLS and CDR2 YYNGEE. CDR3 length: 18 amino acids. Turning to this clone: Its matching antigen is unknown.

Sequences were derived from CD4+ or CD8+ T cells sorted from blood, sampled in a trial of the OX40 agonist ivuxolimab. The chain employs TRBV9 and TRBJ2-5; 12 bases agree with TRBD2. The source is an adult with an advanced solid tumor such as melanoma, head and neck, liver or kidney cancer. Here the CDR3 DNA reads TGTGCCAGCAGCACTGGAGGGACTAGCGGGTTTCACCAAGAGACCCAGTACTTC. It encodes CASSTGGTSGFHQETQYF. Filled out from reference TRBV9 and TRBJ2-5, the complete variable domain reads DSGVTQTPKHLITATGQRVTLRCSPRSGDLSVYWYQQSLDQGLQFLIQYYNGEERAKGNILERFSAQQFPDLHSELNLSSLELGDSALYFCASSTGGTSGFHQETQYFGPGTRLLVL.